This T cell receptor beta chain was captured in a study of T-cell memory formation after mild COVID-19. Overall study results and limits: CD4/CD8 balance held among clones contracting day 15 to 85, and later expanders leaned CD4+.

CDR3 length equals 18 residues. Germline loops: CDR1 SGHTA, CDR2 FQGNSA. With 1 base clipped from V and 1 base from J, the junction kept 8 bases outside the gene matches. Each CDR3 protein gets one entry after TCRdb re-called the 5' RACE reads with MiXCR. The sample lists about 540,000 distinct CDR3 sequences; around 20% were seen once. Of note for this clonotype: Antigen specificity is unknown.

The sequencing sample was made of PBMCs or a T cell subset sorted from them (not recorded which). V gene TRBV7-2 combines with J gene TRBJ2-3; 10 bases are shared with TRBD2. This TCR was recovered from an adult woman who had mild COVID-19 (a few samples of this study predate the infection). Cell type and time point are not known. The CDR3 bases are TGTGCCAGCAGCTTAGACCCCTGGCTAGCGGGGGGCACAGATACGCAGTATTTT. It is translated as CASSLDPWLAGGTDTQYF.